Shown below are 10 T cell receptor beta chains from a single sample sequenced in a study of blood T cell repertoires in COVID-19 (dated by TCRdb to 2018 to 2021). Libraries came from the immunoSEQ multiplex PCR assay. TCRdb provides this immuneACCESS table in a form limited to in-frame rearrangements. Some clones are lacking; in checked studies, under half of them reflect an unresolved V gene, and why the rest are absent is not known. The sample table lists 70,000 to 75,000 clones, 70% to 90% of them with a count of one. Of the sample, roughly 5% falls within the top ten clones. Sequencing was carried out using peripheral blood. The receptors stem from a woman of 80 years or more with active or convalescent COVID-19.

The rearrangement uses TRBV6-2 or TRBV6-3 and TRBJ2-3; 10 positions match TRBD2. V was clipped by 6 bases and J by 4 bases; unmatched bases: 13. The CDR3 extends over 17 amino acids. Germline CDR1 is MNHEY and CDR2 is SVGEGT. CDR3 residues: CASSRDKLAGLADTQYF. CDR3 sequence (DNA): TGTGCCAGCAGCCGCGATAAACTAGCGGGACTCGCAGATACGCAGTATTTT.

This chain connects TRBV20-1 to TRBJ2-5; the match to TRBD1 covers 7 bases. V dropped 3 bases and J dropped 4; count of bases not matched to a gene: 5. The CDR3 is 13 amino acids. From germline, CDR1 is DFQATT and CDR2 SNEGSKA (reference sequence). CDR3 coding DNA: TGCAGTGCTAGTCTCAGGACAGGAGAGACCCAGTACTTC. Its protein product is CSASLRTGETQYF.

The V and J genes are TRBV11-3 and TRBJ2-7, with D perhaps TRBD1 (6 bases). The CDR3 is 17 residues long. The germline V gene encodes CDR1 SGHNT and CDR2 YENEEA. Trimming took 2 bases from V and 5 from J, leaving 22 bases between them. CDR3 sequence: CASSLLSDSLFKHEQYF. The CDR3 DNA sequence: TGTGCCAGCAGCTTACTTTCGGACAGTTTGTTCAAGCACGAGCAGTACTTC.

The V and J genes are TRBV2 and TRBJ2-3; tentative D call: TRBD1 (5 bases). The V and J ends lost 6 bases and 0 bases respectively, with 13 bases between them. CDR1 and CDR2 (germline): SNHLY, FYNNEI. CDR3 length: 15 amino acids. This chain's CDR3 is CASRKQVMSTDTQYF. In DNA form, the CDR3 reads TGTGCCAGCAGGAAACAGGTCATGAGCACAGATACGCAGTATTTT.

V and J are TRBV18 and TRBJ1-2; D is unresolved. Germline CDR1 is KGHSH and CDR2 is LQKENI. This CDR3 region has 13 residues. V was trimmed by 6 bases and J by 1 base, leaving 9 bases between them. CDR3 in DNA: TGTGCCAGCTCGCCTAGGAGTAACTATGGCTACACCTTC. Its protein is CASSPRSNYGYTF.

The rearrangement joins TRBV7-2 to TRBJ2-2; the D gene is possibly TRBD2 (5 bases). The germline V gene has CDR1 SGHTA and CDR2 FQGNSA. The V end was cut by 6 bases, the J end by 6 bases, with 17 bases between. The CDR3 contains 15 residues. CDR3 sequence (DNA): TGTGCCAGCAGTTCCCGGGCCGGCGGGTCCGGGGAGCTGTTTTTT. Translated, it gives CASSSRAGGSGELFF.

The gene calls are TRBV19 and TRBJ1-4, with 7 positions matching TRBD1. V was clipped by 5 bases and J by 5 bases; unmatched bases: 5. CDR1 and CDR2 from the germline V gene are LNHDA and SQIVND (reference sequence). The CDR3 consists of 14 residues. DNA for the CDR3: TGTGCCAGTAGTCGACAGGGCTCCAATGAAAAACTGTTTTTT. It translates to CASSRQGSNEKLFF. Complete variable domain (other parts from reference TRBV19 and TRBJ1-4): DGGITQSPKYLFRKEGQNVTLSCEQNLNHDAMYWYRQDPGQGLRLIYYSQIVNDFQKGDIAEGYSVSREKKESFPLTVTSAQKNPTAFYLCASSRQGSNEKLFFGSGTQLSVL.

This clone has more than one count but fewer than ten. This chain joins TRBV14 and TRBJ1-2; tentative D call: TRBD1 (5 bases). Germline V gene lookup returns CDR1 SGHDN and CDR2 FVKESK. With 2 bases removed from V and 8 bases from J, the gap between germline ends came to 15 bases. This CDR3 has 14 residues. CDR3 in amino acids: CASSQSGGLLGYTF. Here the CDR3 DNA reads TGTGCCAGCAGCCAAAGTGGGGGACTGCTAGGCTACACCTTC.

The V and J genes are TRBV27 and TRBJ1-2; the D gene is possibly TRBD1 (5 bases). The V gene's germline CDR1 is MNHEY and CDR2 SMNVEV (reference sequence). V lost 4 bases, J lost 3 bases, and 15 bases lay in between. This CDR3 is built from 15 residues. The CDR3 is CASSSRPGRDYGYTF. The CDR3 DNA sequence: TGTGCCAGCAGTTCTCGGCCAGGCAGGGACTATGGCTACACCTTC.

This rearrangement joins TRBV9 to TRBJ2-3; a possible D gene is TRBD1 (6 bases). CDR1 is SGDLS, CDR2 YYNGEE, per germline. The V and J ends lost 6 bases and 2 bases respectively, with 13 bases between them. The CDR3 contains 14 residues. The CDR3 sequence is CASNQDSYTDTQYF. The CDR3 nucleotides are TGTGCCAGCAACCAGGACAGCTACACAGATACGCAGTATTTT.